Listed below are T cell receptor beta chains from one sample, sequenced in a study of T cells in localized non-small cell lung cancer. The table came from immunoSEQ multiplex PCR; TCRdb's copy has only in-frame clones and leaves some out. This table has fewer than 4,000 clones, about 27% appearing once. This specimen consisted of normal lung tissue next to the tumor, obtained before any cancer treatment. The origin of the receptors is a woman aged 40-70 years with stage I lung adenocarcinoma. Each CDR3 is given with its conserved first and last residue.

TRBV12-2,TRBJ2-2,CATSGTAMNTGELFF
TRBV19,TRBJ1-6,CASSPPGSALHF
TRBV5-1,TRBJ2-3,CASKGALAKTDTQYF
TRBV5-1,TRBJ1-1,CASSSWTGSGNTEAFF
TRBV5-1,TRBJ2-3,CASSLDDVVDTQYF
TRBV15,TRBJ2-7,CATSRDAATGYEQYF
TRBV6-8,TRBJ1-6,CASSHAPGQGNSPLHF
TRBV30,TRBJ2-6,CAWDRANVLTF
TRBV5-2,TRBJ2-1,CASSTRPRADPTYNEQFF
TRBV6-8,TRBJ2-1,CASSVDRVNEQFF
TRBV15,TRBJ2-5,CATSSIFRSTSGRGETQYF
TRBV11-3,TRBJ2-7,CASSLTLGQGTPYEQYF
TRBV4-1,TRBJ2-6,CASSPDSGANVLTF
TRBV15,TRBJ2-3,CATSRELFRSITDTQYF
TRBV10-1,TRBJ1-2,CARTDYYGYTF
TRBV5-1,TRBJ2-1,CASSIIAGSNPNEQFF
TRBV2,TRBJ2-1,CASRPGTSGRNNEQFF
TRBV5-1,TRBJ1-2,CASNFGRGPDGYTF
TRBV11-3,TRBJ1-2,CASSLAEGTNGYTF
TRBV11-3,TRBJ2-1,CASSLGLAGDNEQFF
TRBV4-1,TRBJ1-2,CASSQERLGGVGYTF
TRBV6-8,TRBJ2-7,CASSYSLTGPYEQYF
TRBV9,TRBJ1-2,CASRGQSLGYTF
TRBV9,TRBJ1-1,CASRFQNTEAFF
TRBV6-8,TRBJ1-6,CASSYSVPRTGVSPLHF
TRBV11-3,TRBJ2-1,CASSSWVRNNEQFF
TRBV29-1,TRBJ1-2,CSAEVGADGYTF
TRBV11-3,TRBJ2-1,CASSLEVGPYNEQFF
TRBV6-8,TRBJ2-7,CASSYSGRAHYEQYF
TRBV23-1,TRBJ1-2,CASSQGQRYGYTF
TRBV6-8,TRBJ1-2,CASSMDRALRYGYTF
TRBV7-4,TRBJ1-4,CASSSPGGEKLFF